This TCR beta chain was sequenced during a study of cytomegalovirus exposure and HLA in healthy donors. The CDR3 extends over 15 amino acids. CDR1 and CDR2 from the germline V gene are SGDLS and YYNGEE. V was pared by 3 bases and J by 3 bases, with 4 bases of the junction left unmatched. These donors counted as nominally healthy when sampled, but unrecorded immune exposures were likely. General observations from the study: Presence/absence results assume similar sequencing depth per donor, which may not hold. Investigators reported approximately 170 TCR beta chains as tied to cytomegalovirus.

This clone has a handful of counts. Its antigen is undetermined. Both 60 Vbeta primers and 13 Jbeta primers went into the PCR. Original methodology: Per a later analysis, the number of unique TCR beta chains was around 79 million, of which around 10 million were shared. Assay: immunoSEQ multiplex PCR; the TCRdb copy retains only in-frame clones and omits some. Clonal size and the V and J genes are those of that table, whereas D and trimming came from the DNA. The repertoire has over 200,000 clones, about 78% of them found once; the top ten carry approximately 3.9%. What was sequenced was PBMCs. The TCR comes from a male donor in good health and CMV-seronegative. This rearrangement joins TRBV9 to TRBJ2-1, with 9 bases lining up with TRBD1. The CDR3 here is CASSARQGGYNEQFF. DNA of the CDR3: TGTGCCAGCAGCGCCCGACAGGGGGGCTACAATGAGCAGTTCTTC.